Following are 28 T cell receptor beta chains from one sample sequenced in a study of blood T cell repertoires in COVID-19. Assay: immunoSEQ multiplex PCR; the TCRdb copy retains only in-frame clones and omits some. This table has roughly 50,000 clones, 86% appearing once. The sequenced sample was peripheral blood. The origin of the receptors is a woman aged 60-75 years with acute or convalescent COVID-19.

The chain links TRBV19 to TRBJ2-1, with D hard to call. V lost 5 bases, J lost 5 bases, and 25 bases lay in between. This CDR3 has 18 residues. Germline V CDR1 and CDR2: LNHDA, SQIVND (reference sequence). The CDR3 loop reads CASSPWVRLSTLNNEQFF. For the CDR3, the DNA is TGTGCCAGTAGTCCTTGGGTCAGACTCTCTACCCTAAACAATGAGCAGTTCTTC.

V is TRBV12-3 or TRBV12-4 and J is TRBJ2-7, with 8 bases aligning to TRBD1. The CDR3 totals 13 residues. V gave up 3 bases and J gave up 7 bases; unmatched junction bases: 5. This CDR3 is CASSFQGAREQYF. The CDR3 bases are TGTGCCAGCAGTTTCCAGGGGGCGCGTGAGCAGTACTTC.

The CDR3 region is CASSRTGTGRSPLHF. CDR3 coding DNA: TGCGCCAGCAGCCGCACCGGGACAGGGCGATCACCCCTCCACTTT. The genes are TRBV5-1 and TRBJ1-6; TRBD1 matches 9 bases. CDR1 SGHRS and CDR2 YFSETQ come from the germline V gene. Trimming cost V 4 bases and J 10 bases; bases outside gene matches: 9. CDR3 length: 15 residues.

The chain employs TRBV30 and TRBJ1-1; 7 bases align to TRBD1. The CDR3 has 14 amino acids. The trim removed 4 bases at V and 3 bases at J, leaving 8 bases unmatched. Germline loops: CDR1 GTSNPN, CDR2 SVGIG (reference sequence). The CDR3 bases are TGTGCCTGGAACCTTAACAGGGGAGACACTGAAGCTTTCTTT. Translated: CAWNLNRGDTEAFF.

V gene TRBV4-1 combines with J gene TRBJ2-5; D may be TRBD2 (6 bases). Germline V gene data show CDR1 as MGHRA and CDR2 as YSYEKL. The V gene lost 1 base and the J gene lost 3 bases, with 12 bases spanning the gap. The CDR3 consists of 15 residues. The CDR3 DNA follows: TGCGCCAGCAGCCAAGTGTCGGGACTGGAAGAGACCCAGTACTTC. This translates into CASSQVSGLEETQYF.

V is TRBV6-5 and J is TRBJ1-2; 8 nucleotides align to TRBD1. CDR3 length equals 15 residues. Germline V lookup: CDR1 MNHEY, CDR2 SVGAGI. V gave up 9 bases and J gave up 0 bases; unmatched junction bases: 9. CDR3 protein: CASLGQVASNYGYTF. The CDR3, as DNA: TGTGCCAGTTTGGGACAGGTCGCCTCTAACTATGGCTACACCTTC.

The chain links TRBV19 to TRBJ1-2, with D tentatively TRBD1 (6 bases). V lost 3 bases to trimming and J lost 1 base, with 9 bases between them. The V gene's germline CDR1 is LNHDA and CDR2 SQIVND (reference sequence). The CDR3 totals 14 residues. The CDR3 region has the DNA TGTGCCAGTAGTATTGGACAGATTAACTATGGCTACACCTTC. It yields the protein CASSIGQINYGYTF.

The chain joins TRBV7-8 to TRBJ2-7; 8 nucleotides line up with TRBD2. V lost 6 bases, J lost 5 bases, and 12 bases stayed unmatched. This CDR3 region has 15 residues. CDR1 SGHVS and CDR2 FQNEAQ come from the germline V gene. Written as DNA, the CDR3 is TGTGCCAGCAGTCAAGTCGGGGGGGGTGGCCACGAGCAGTACTTC. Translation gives CASSQVGGGGHEQYF.

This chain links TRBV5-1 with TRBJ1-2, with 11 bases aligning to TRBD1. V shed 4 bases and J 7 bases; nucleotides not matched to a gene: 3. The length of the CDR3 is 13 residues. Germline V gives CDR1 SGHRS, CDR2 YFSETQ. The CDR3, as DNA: TGCGCCAGCAGCGTCGGACAGGGGGCTGGCTACACCTTC. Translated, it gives CASSVGQGAGYTF. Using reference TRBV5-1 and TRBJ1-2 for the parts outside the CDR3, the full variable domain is KAGVTQTPRYLIKTRGQQVTLSCSPISGHRSVSWYQQTPGQGLQFLFEYFSETQRNKGNFPGRFSGRQFSNSRSEMNVSTLELGDSALYLCASSVGQGAGYTFGSGTRLTVV.

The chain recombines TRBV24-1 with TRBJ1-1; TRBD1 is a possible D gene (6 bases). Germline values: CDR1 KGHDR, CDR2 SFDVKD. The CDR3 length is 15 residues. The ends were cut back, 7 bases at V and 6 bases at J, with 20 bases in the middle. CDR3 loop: CATRQGARTGPEAFF. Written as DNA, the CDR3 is TGTGCCACCAGACAGGGCGCGCGAACGGGGCCTGAAGCTTTCTTT.

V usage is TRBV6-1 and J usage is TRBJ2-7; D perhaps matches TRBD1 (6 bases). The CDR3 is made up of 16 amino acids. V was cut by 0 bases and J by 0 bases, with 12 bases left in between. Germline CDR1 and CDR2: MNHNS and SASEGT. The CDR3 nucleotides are TGTGCCAGCAGTGAAGCGCGGAGACAGGCCTCCTACGAGCAGTACTTC. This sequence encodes CASSEARRQASYEQYF.

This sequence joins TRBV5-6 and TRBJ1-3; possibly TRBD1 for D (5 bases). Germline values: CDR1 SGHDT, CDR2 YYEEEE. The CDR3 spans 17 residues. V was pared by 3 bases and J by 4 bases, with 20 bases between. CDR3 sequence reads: CASSSGRTSFAGNTIYF. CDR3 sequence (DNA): TGTGCCAGCAGCTCCGGGCGGACAAGCTTTGCCGGAAACACCATATATTTT.

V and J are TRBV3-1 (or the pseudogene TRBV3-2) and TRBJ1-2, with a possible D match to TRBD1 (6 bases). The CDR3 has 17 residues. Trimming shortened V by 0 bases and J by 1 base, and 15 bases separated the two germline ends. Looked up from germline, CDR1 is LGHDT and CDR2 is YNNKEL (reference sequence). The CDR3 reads CASSQERWTALNYGYTF. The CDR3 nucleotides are TGTGCCAGCAGCCAAGAAAGATGGACAGCCCTTAACTATGGCTACACCTTC.

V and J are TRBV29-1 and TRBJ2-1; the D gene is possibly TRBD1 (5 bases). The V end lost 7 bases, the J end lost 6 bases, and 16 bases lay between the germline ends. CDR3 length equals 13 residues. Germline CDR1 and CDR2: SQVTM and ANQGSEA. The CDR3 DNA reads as TGCAGCGACAAACCTCAGGGTTTCAATGAGCAGTTCTTC. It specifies CSDKPQGFNEQFF.

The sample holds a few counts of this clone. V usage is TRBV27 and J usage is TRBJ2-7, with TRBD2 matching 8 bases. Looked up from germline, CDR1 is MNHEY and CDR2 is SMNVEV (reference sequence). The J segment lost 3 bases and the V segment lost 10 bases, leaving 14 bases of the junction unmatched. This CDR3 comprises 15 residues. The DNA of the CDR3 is TGTGCCACCCGGGCGAGGGCTAGCGGGCTCTACGAGCAGTACTTC. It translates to CATRARASGLYEQYF.

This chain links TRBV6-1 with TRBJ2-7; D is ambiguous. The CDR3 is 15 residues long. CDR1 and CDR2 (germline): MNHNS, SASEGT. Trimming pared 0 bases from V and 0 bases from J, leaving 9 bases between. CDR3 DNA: TGTGCCAGCAGTGAAGCTCACAGCAGCTCCTACGAGCAGTACTTC. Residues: CASSEAHSSSYEQYF.

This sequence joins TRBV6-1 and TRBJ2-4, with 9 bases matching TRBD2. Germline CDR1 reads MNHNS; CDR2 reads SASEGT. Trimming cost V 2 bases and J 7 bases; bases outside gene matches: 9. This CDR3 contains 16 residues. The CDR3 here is CASSETASGAYNIQYF. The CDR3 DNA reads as TGTGCCAGCAGTGAAACGGCTAGCGGGGCTTATAACATTCAGTACTTC.

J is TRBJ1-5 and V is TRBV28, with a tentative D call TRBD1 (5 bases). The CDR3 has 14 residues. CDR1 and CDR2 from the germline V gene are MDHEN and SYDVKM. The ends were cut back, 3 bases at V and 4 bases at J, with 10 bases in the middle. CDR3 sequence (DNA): TGTGCCAGCAGTTTGGGGGGGACGAATCAGCCCCAGCATTTT. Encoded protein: CASSLGGTNQPQHF.

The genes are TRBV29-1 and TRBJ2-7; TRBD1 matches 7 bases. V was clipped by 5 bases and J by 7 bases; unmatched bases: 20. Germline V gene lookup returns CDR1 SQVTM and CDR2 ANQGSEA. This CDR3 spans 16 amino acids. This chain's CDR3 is CSVTFPGGRGKWEQYF. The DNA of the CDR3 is TGCAGCGTTACGTTCCCGGGTGGCAGGGGGAAGTGGGAGCAGTACTTC.

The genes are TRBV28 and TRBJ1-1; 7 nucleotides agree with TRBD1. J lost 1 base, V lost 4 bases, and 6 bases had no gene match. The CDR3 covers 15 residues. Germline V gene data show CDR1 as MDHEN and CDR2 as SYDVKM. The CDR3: CASSWRGRGNTEAFF. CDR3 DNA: TGTGCCAGCAGTTGGAGGGGGCGGGGGAACACTGAAGCTTTCTTT.

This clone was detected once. The CDR3 DNA is TGTGCCAGCAGCGTAGAGCCGGGGGGGATGTCCTACGAGCAGTACTTC. Translation: CASSVEPGGMSYEQYF. This chain uses TRBV7-9 with TRBJ2-7; 8 bases are a match to TRBD2. Trimming at V came to 5 bases and at J to 1 base, leaving 10 bases not matched to a gene. CDR3 length: 16 residues. Looked up from germline, CDR1 is SEHNR and CDR2 is FQNEAQ (reference sequence). Full variable domain (outside the CDR3, taken from reference TRBV7-9 and TRBJ2-7): DTGVSQNPRHKITKRGQNVTFRCDPISEHNRLYWYRQTLGQGPEFLTYFQNEAQLEKSRLLSDRFSAERPKGSFSTLEIQRTEQGDSAMYLCASSVEPGGMSYEQYFGPGTRLTVT.

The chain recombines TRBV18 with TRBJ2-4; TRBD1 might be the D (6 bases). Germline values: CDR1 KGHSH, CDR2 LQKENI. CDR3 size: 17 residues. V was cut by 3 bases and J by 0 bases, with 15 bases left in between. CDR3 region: CASSPSMGALAKNIQYF. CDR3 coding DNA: TGTGCCAGCTCACCTTCCATGGGGGCCCTAGCCAAAAACATTCAGTACTTC. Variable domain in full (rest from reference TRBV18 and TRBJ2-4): NAGVMQNPRHLVRRRGQEARLRCSPMKGHSHVYWYRQLPEEGLKFMVYLQKENIIDESGMPKERFSAEFPKEGPSILRIQQVVRGDSAAYFCASSPSMGALAKNIQYFGAGTRLSVL.

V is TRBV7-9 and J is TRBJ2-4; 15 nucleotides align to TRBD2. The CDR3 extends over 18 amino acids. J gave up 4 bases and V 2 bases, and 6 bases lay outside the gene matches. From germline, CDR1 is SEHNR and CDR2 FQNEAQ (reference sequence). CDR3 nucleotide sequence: TGTGCCAGCAGCTTATTTTCCGGGACTAGCGGGGGGAAAAACATTCAGTACTTC. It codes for CASSLFSGTSGGKNIQYF.

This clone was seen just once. Here the CDR3 reads CSASSVYSTDTQYF. For the CDR3, the DNA is TGCAGTGCTAGTTCGGTTTACAGCACAGATACGCAGTATTTT. The V call is TRBV20-1, the J call TRBJ2-3; D call uncertain. V lost 3 bases, J lost 0 bases, and 10 bases lay in between. The CDR3 consists of 14 residues. Per germline, CDR1 DFQATT and CDR2 SNEGSKA (reference sequence).

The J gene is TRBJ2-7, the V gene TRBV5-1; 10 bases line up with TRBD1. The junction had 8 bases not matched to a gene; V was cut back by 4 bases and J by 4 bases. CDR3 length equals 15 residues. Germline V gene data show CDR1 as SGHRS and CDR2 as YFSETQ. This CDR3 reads CASSPGTGVSYEQYF. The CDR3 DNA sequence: TGCGCCAGCAGCCCCGGGACAGGGGTGTCGTACGAGCAGTACTTC.

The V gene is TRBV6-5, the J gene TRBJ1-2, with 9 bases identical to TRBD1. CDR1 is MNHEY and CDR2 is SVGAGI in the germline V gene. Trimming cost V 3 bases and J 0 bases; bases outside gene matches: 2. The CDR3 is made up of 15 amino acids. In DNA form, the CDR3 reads TGTGCCAGCAGTTATTGGACAGGGGCTAACTATGGCTACACCTTC. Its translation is CASSYWTGANYGYTF.

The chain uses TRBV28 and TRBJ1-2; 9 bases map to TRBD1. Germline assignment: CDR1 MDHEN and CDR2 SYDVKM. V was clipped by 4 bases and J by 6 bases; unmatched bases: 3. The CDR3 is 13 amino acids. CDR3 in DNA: TGTGCCAGCAGTTCGGGACAGGGTAATGGCTACACCTTC. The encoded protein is CASSSGQGNGYTF.

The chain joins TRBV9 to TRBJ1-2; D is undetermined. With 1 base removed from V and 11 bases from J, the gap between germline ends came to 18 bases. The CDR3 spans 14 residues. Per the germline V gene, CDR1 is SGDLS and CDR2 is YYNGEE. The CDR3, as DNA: TGTGCCAGCAGCGTAAGTTACAGACCTTCCGATTACACCTTC. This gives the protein CASSVSYRPSDYTF. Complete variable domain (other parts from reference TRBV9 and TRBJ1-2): DSGVTQTPKHLITATGQRVTLRCSPRSGDLSVYWYQQSLDQGLQFLIQYYNGEERAKGNILERFSAQQFPDLHSELNLSSLELGDSALYFCASSVSYRPSDYTFGSGTRLTVV.